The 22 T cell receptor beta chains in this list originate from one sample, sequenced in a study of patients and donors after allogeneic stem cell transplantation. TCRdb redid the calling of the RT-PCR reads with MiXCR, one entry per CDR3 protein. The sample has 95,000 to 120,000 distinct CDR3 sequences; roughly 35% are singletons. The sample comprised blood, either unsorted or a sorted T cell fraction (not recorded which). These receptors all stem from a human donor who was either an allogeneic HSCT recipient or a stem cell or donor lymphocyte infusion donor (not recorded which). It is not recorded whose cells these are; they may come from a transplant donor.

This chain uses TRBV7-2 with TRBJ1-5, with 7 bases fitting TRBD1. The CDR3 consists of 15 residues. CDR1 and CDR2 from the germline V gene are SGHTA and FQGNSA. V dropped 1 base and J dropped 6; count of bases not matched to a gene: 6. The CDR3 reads CASSLGGGGGQPQHF. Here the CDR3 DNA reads TGTGCCAGCAGCTTAGGAGGAGGGGGCGGTCAGCCCCAGCATTTT.

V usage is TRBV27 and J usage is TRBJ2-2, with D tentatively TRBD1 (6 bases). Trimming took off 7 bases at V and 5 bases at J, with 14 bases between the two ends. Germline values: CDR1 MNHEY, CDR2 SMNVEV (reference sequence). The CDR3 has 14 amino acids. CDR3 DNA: TGTGCCAGCAAGGTCAGGGGATTTACCGGGGAGCTGTTTTTT. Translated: CASKVRGFTGELFF.

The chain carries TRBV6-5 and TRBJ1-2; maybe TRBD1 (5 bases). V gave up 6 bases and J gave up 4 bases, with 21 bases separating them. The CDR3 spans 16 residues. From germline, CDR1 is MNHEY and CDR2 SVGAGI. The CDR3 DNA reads TGTGCCAGCAGCCCCGACAGATTTTCCCTCAGCTATGGCTACACCTTC. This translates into CASSPDRFSLSYGYTF.

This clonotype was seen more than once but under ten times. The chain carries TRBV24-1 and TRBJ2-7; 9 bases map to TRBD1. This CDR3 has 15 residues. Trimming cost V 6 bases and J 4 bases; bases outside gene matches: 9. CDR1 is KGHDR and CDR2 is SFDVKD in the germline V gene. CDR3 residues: CATSQSGTGTYEQYF. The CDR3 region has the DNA TGTGCCACCAGTCAGTCCGGGACAGGGACGTACGAGCAGTACTTC.

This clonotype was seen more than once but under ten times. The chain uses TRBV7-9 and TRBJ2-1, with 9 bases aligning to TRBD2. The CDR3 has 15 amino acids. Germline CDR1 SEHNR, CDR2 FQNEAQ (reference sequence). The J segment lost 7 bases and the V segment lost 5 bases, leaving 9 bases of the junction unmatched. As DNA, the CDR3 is TGTGCCAGCAGCCCTGGCGGGAGGGCCAAGAATGAGCAGTTCTTC. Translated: CASSPGGRAKNEQFF. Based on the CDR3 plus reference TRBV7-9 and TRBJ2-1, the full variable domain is DTGVSQNPRHKITKRGQNVTFRCDPISEHNRLYWYRQTLGQGPEFLTYFQNEAQLEKSRLLSDRFSAERPKGSFSTLEIQRTEQGDSAMYLCASSPGGRAKNEQFFGPGTRLTVL.

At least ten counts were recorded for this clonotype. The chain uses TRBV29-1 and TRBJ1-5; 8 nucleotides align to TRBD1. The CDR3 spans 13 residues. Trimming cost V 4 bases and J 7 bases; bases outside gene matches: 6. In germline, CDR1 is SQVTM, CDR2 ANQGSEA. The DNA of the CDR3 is TGCAGCGTTGCCACAGGGGGGAAACAGCCCCAGCATTTT. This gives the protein CSVATGGKQPQHF.

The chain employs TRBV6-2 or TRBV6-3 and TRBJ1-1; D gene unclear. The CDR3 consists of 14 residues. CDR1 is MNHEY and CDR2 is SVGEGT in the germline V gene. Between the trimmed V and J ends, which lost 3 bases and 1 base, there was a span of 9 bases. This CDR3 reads CASSYEVGNTEAFF. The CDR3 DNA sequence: TGTGCCAGCAGTTATGAGGTAGGGAACACTGAAGCTTTCTTT.

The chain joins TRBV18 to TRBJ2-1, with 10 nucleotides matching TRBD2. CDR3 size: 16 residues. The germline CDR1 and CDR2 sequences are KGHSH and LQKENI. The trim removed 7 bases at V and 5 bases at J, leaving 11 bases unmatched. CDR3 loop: CASFSGLAGANNEQFF. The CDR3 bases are TGTGCCAGCTTCTCGGGGCTAGCGGGAGCGAACAATGAGCAGTTCTTC. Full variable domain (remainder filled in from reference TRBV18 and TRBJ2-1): NAGVMQNPRHLVRRRGQEARLRCSPMKGHSHVYWYRQLPEEGLKFMVYLQKENIIDESGMPKERFSAEFPKEGPSILRIQQVVRGDSAAYFCASFSGLAGANNEQFFGPGTRLTVL.

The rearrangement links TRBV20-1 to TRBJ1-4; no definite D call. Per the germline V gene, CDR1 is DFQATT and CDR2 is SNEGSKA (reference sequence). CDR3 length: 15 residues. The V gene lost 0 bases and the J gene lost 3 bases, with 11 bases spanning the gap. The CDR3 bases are TGCAGTGCTAGAGACCCCGGTGCAGCTAATGAAAAACTGTTTTTT. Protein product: CSARDPGAANEKLFF.

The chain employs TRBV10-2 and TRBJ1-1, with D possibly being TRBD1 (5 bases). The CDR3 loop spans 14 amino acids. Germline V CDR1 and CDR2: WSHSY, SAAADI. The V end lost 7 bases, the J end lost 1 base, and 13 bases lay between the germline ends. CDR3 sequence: CASKDRQGNTEAFF. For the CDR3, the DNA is TGCGCCAGCAAGGATAGGCAGGGGAACACTGAAGCTTTCTTT.

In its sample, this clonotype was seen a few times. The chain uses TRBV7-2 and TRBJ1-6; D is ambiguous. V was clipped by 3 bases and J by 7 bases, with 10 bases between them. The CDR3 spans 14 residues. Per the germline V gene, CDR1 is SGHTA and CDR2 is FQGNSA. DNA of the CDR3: TGTGCCAGCAGCTTCCTGGCGGGGAATTCACCCCTCCACTTT. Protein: CASSFLAGNSPLHF.

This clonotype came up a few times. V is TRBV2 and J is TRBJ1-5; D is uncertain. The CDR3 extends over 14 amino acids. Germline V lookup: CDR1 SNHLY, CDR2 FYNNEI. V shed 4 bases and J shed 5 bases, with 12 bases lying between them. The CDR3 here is CASSGRSGDQPQHF. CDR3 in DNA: TGTGCCAGCAGTGGACGGTCAGGAGATCAGCCCCAGCATTTT. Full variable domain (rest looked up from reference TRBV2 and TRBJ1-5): EPEVTQTPSHQVTQMGQEVILRCVPISNHLYFYWYRQILGQKVEFLVSFYNNEISEKSEIFDDQFSVERPDGSNFTLKIRSTKLEDSAMYFCASSGRSGDQPQHFGDGTRLSIL.

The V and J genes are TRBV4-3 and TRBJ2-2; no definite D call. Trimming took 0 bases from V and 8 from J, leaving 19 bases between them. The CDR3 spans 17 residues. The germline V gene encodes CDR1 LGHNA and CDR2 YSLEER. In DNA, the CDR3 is TGCGCCAGCAGCCAAGATCCCCGTAGACTTCTTTGGGGGGAGCTGTTTTTT. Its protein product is CASSQDPRRLLWGELFF.

DNA of the CDR3: TGTGCCAGCAGCTTAGTCTCGGGGAGGGGAAACACCATATATTTT. This codes for CASSLVSGRGNTIYF. The genes are TRBV7-9 and TRBJ1-3; no clear D. Trimming took 1 base from V and 4 from J, leaving 11 bases between them. Germline V gives CDR1 SEHNR, CDR2 FQNEAQ (reference sequence). The CDR3 contains 15 residues.

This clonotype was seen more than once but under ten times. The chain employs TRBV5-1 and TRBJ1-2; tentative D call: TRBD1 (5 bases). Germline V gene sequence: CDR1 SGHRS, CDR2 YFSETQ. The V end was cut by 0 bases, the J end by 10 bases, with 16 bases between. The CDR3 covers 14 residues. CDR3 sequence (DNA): TGCGCCAGCAGCTTGGAGGGACTTGGTGTGACCTACACCTTC. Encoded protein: CASSLEGLGVTYTF.

CDR3 region: CASSLGYEQFF. The CDR3 bases are TGTGCCAGCAGTTTAGGCTATGAGCAGTTCTTC. This chain connects TRBV12-3 or TRBV12-4 to TRBJ2-1; D remains ambiguous. This CDR3 is built from 11 residues. V lost 1 base and J lost 8, with 3 bases in between.

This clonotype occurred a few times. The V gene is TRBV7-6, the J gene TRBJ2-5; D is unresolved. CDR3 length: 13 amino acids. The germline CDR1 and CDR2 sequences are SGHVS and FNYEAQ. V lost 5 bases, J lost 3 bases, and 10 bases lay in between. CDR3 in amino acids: CASSLGLEETQYF. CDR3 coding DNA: TGTGCCAGCAGCCTAGGGTTGGAAGAGACCCAGTACTTC. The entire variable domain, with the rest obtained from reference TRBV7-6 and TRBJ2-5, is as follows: GAGVSQSPRYKVTKRGQDVALRCDPISGHVSLYWYRQALGQGPEFLTYFNYEAQQDKSGLPNDRFSAERPEGSISTLTIQRTEQRDSAMYRCASSLGLEETQYFGPGTRLLVL.

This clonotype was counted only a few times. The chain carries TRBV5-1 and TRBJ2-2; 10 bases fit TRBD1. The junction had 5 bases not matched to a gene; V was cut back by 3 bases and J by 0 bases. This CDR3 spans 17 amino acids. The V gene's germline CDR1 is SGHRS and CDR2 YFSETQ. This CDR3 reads CASSWGQGLSNTGELFF. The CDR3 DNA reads TGCGCCAGCAGCTGGGGACAGGGGCTATCGAACACCGGGGAGCTGTTTTTT.

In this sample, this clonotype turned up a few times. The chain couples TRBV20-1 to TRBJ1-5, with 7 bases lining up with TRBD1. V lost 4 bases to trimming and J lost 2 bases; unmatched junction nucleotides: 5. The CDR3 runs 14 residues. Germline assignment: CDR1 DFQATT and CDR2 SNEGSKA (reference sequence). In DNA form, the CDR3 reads TGCAGTGCTAACGACAGGGTAGGCAATCAGCCCCAGCATTTT. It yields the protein CSANDRVGNQPQHF.

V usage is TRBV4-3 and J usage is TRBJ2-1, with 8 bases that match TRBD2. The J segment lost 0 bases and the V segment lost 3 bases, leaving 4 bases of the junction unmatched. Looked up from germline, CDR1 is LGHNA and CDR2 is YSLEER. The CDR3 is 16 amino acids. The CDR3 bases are TGCGCCAGCAGCCACCCAAGCGGGAGCTCCTACAATGAGCAGTTCTTC. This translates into CASSHPSGSSYNEQFF.

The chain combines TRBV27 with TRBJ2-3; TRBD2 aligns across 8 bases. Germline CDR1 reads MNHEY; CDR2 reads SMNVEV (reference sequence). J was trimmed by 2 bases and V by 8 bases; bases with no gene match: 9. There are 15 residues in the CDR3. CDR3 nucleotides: TGTGCCAGCCGCCTCGGACTAGCCCTCACAGATACGCAGTATTTT. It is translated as CASRLGLALTDTQYF.

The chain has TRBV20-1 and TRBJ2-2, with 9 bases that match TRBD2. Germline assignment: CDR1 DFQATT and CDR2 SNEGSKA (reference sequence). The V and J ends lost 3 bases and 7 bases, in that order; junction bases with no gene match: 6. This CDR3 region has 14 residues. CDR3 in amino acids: CSARKAGGVGELFF. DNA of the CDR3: TGCAGTGCTAGGAAAGCGGGAGGAGTCGGGGAGCTGTTTTTT.